This TCR beta chain was recorded in a study of blood T cell repertoires in COVID-19. Study-wide background: Material from acute and convalescent COVID-19 was sourced from the United States, Italy and Spain. Sample material is recorded as cDNA or gDNA derived from T cells, B-cell-depleted T cells, or PBMCs.

Seattle patients were enrolled during active infection and followed longitudinally. The table lists this clone with a count of one. In the original workflow: Reference gene primer amplification in the assay estimated nucleated cell counts. The assay was immunoSEQ multiplex PCR, and TCRdb's table has in-frame clones only and misses some. D and trimming were read from the DNA, whereas the V and J calls and clone size are those reported in that table. Here the sample spans approximately 300,000 clones, around 85% being singletons. V was trimmed by 0 bases and J by 0 bases, leaving 15 bases between them. This CDR3 is built from 17 residues. CDR1 MNHEY and CDR2 SVGEGT come from the germline V gene.

The chain recombines TRBV6-2 or TRBV6-3 with TRBJ2-7; no definite D call. This TCR came from a human donor with COVID-19, enrolled during active disease. The donor label of this sample is uncertain. Sequences were obtained from peripheral blood. The CDR3 spells CASSYSYLTPNSYEQYF. The CDR3 DNA is TGTGCCAGCAGTTACTCGTACCTAACGCCGAACTCCTACGAGCAGTACTTC.